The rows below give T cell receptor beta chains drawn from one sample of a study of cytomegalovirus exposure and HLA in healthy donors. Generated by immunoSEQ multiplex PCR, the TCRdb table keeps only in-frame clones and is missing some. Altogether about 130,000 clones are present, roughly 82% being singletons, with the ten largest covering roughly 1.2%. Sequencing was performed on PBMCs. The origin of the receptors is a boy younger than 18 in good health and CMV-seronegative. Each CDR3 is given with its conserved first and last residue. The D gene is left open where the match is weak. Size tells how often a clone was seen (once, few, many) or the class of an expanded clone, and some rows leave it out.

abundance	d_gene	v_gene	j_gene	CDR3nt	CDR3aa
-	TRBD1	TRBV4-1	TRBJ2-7	TGCGCCAGCAGCCAAGAGGACAGGGTTGGCTACGAGCAGTACTTC	CASSQEDRVGYEQYF
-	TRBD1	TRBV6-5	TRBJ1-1	TGTGCCAGCAGTCTAGGGACAGGTAGGGCTGAAGCTTTCTTT	CASSLGTGRAEAFF
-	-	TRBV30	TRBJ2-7	TGTGCCTGGAGCGACAGGGACTGGGAGCAGTACTTC	CAWSDRDWEQYF
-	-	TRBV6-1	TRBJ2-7	TGTGCCAGCAGTGACGACAGGAGGCACGAGCAGTACTTC	CASSDDRRHEQYF
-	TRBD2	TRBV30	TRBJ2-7	TGTGCCTGGAGTATCAGTAGCGGGAGTTACGAGCAGTACTTC	CAWSISSGSYEQYF
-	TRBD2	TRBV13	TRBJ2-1	TGTGCCAGCAGCTTCGGGCGGGAGAAGCAGTTCTTC	CASSFGREKQFF
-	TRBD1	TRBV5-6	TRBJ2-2	TGTGCCAGCAGCTTGTCCGGGACAGGGGGCCTAGGCACCGGGGAGCTGTTTTTT	CASSLSGTGGLGTGELFF
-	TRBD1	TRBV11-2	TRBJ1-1	TGTGCCAGCAGCATGGACAGGGGAACTGAAGCTTTCTTT	CASSMDRGTEAFF
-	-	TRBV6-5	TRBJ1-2	TGTGCCAGCAATCAGGGGTCTGCTGGCTATGGCTACACCTTC	CASNQGSAGYGYTF
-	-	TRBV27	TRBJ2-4	TGTGCCAGCAGTCCAGAGCTCGGGGCCAAAAACATTCAGTACTTC	CASSPELGAKNIQYF
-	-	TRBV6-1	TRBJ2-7	TGTGCCAGCAGCTCTCCCGGCTCCTACGAGCAGTACTTC	CASSSPGSYEQYF
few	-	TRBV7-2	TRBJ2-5	TGTGCCAGCAGCCCCGGAGAGACCCAGTACTTC	CASSPGETQYF
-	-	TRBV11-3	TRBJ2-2	TGTGCCAGCAGCCCGGGGGCGAACACCGGGGAGCTGTTTTTT	CASSPGANTGELFF
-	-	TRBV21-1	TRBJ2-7	TGTGCCAGCAGCGGCGGGGTTCCGCGGGAGATTTTCTACGAGCAGTACTTC	CASSGGVPREIFYEQYF
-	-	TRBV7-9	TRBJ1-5	TGTGCCAGCAGCTCTAGGAACCAGCCCCAGCATTTT	CASSSRNQPQHF
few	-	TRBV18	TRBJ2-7	TGTGCCAGCTCAGCGGTGGGGAGCGCTACCTGGAGCGAGCAGTACTTC	CASSAVGSATWSEQYF
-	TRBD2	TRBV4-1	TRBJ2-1	TGCGCCAGCAGCCAGACTAGCGGGAGTCCCAATGAGCAGTTCTTC	CASSQTSGSPNEQFF
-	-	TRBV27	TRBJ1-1	TGTGCCAGCAGTCCTCAAGAGGGTGGCACTGAAGCTTTCTTT	CASSPQEGGTEAFF
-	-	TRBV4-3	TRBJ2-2	TGCGCCAGCAGCCAAGAGTGGCGGGATCTCGCGAACACCGGGGAGCTGTTTTTT	CASSQEWRDLANTGELFF
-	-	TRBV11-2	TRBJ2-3	TGTGCCAGCAGCCAGGGGTGGAGTCCCACAGATACGCAGTATTTT	CASSQGWSPTDTQYF
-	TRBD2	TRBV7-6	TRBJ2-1	TGTGCCAGCAGCCCCCCACTAGCGAAGAATGAGCAGTTCTTC	CASSPPLAKNEQFF
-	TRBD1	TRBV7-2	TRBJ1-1	TGTGCCAGCATCCTAAACAGGGGCCCTGAAGCTTTCTTT	CASILNRGPEAFF
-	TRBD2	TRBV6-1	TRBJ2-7	TGTGCCAGCAGTGAACTCCTAGCGGGAGGAAAACCCTACGAGCAGTACTTC	CASSELLAGGKPYEQYF
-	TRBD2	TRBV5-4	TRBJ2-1	TGTGCCAGCAGCCCGAGGACTAGCGGGAGTAAGGCTGAGCAGTTCTTC	CASSPRTSGSKAEQFF
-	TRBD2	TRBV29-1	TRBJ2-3	TGCAGCGTTGAAGGGCACCTCCTAGCGGTCAGCACAGATACGCAGTATTTT	CSVEGHLLAVSTDTQYF
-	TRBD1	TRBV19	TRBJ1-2	TGTGCCAGTAGAGAAGCGGGTACAGGGGTCTATGGCTACACCTTC	CASREAGTGVYGYTF
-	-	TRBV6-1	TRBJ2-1	TGTGCCAGCAGTGAAGTCACCCTCGGACAGCTACTCTCTTTTAATGAGCAGTTCTTC	CASSEVTLGQLLSFNEQFF
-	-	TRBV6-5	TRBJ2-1	TGTGCCAGCAGTTACTCTAGCTACAATGAGCAGTTCTTC	CASSYSSYNEQFF
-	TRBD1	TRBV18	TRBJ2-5	TGTGCCAGCTCACCACCACAAGACAGGGGACAAGAGACCCAGTACTTC	CASSPPQDRGQETQYF
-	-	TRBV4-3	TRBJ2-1	TGCGCCAGCAGCCAAAGAGAGGGCGGTACCCTTCGCGAGGATGAGCAGTTCTTC	CASSQREGGTLREDEQFF
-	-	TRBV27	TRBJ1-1	TGTGCCAGCTCGTTGGGGGCCCTAAGCACTGAAGCTTTCTTT	CASSLGALSTEAFF
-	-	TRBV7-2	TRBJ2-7	TGTGCCAGCAGCCCAGCCTACGAGCAGTACTTC	CASSPAYEQYF
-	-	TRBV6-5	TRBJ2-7	TGTGCCAGCAGGGGTCGGGGGTCTTTCTACGAGCAGTACTTC	CASRGRGSFYEQYF
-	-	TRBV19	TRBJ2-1	TGTGCCAGTAGTACTGACAGGCCCTACAATGAGCAGTTCTTC	CASSTDRPYNEQFF
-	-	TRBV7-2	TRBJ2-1	TGTGCCAGCAGCTTAGTAATTAAGTCTCTAGCTAGTACAAATGAGCAGTTCTTC	CASSLVIKSLASTNEQFF
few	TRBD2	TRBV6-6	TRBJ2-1	TGTGCCAGCAATAGACTAGCGGGAGGTAACAATGAGCAGTTCTTC	CASNRLAGGNNEQFF
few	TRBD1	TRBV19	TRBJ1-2	TGTGCCAGTACCATCTCAGCGGACAGGAAGCAAGGTGGCTACACCTTC	CASTISADRKQGGYTF